This T cell receptor (beta chain) is from a study of T cell responses to AZD1222 COVID-19 vaccine. The CDR3 has 16 residues. The germline V and J ends were trimmed by 5 bases and 1 base, with 20 bases remaining between them. CDR1 GTSNPN and CDR2 SVGIG come from the germline V gene (reference sequence). Repertoires were generated with immunoSEQ multiplex PCR, while TCRdb's copy carries only in-frame clones and drops some. The table records some 150,000 clones, roughly 90% of them present only once. This clonotype was sampled from an adult who received the AZD1222 COVID-19 vaccine. V is TRBV30 and J is TRBJ1-1, with D perhaps matching TRBD1 (5 bases). Specimen: peripheral blood, collected 28 days after the second AZD1222 dose. The CDR3 loop is CAWAPRGRVENTEAFF. The CDR3 bases are TGTGCCTGGGCCCCCCGGGGCAGGGTCGAGAACACTGAAGCTTTCTTT.